This TCR beta chain was sequenced for a study of radiation and T cells in renal cell carcinoma. On the study more broadly: Nephrectomy followed 15 Gy stereotactic body radiation by 4 weeks. Study-wide findings and caveats: Top tumor clonotypes rose in blood 2 weeks post-radiation, then contracted.

Regarding time point: baseline pretreatment blood. The treatment was: 15 Gy SBRT to primary tumor, nephrectomy 4 weeks later. The tumor was a clear cell renal cell carcinoma. Unmatched junction bases numbered 6, after V lost 4 bases and J lost 6 bases. From germline, CDR1 is SGHAT and CDR2 FQNNGV. This CDR3 comprises 15 residues. Using immunoSEQ multiplex PCR, the repertoire was profiled, and TCRdb retains in-frame clones only, with some absent. The sample has 110,000 to 150,000 clones, 75% to 90% seen once. Points on this clone: Its antigen is unidentified.

Source: blood, taken from a patient whose treatment included radiotherapy and nephrectomy. The receptor's source is a woman aged 50 to 65 with renal cell carcinoma. This chain links TRBV11-2 with TRBJ2-2; 9 bases are a match to TRBD1. DNA for the CDR3: TGTGCCAGCAGCTGGGCAACAGGGGGCTCCGGGGAGCTGTTTTTT. Protein sequence: CASSWATGGSGELFF.